The rows below give T cell receptor beta chains drawn from one sample of a study of a mutant IDH1 vaccine in newly diagnosed glioma. TCRdb's copy holds only in-frame clones and misses some; the assay was immunoSEQ multiplex PCR. The sample yields about 30,000 clones, more than 75% seen once. Their antigens remain unidentified. The sample here was PBMCs, taken from a glioma patient whose treatment included an IDH1 peptide vaccine. The receptors stem from a man aged 35 to 55 with glioma. The CDR3 runs from the conserved cysteine through the conserved F or W. D genes are given only for firm matches. Clone sizes are given selectively: once, few, many, or a class where the clone is expanded.

cdr3_nt: TGCGCCAGCAGCTTGGAAGGGGGACTCACTGAAGCTTTCTTT; cdr3_aa: CASSLEGGLTEAFF; d_call: .; v_call: TRBV5-1; clone_size: .; j_call: TRBJ1-1
cdr3_nt: TGTGCCATCAGTGAGTCCGCCGGTATTAGCGGGCGGAGCTCCTACGAGCAGTACTTC; cdr3_aa: CAISESAGISGRSSYEQYF; d_call: TRBD2; v_call: TRBV10-3; clone_size: .; j_call: TRBJ2-7
cdr3_nt: TGTGCCAGCAGTTTGGGACTAGCCTCCTACGAGCAGTACTTC; cdr3_aa: CASSLGLASYEQYF; d_call: TRBD2; v_call: TRBV2; clone_size: .; j_call: TRBJ2-7
cdr3_nt: TGTGCCAGCAGCCTAAGGAACACTGAAGCTTTCTTT; cdr3_aa: CASSLRNTEAFF; d_call: .; v_call: TRBV2; clone_size: .; j_call: TRBJ1-1
cdr3_nt: TGTGCCAGCAGCCTAGGGGCGGACAGGGACTATGGCTACACCTTC; cdr3_aa: CASSLGADRDYGYTF; d_call: TRBD1; v_call: TRBV4-2; clone_size: .; j_call: TRBJ1-2
cdr3_nt: TGTGCCAGTAGTATGGGACAGGTCTTACATTTT; cdr3_aa: CASSMGQVLHF; d_call: TRBD1; v_call: TRBV19; clone_size: once; j_call: TRBJ1-5
cdr3_nt: TGTGCCAGCAGCTTACGCACGGCCCCAGATACGCAGTATTTT; cdr3_aa: CASSLRTAPDTQYF; d_call: .; v_call: TRBV11-2; clone_size: .; j_call: TRBJ2-3
cdr3_nt: TGTGCCAGCAGTGAAGCGGATGGCTACACCTTC; cdr3_aa: CASSEADGYTF; d_call: .; v_call: TRBV6-1; clone_size: .; j_call: TRBJ1-2
cdr3_nt: TGTGCCAGCAGCTCCTCGAAGCGGGAGGGCCCTCTGGGTGAGCAGTTCTTC; cdr3_aa: CASSSSKREGPLGEQFF; d_call: TRBD2; v_call: TRBV5-4; clone_size: .; j_call: TRBJ2-1
cdr3_nt: TGCGCCAGCAGCTTAATTCCAGGGGGGCCGAACACCGGGGAGCTGTTTTTT; cdr3_aa: CASSLIPGGPNTGELFF; d_call: .; v_call: TRBV5-1; clone_size: .; j_call: TRBJ2-2
cdr3_nt: TGTGCCAGCAGCTTGGACGGCTCCTCTGGAAACACCATATATTTT; cdr3_aa: CASSLDGSSGNTIYF; d_call: .; v_call: TRBV5-5; clone_size: .; j_call: TRBJ1-3
cdr3_nt: TGTGCCAGCTCACCACCGGTCGGGGAGGGTAACATTCAGTACTTC; cdr3_aa: CASSPPVGEGNIQYF; d_call: TRBD2; v_call: TRBV18; clone_size: .; j_call: TRBJ2-4
cdr3_nt: TGCAGCGTTGCGTCGGAATACGAGCAGTACTTC; cdr3_aa: CSVASEYEQYF; d_call: .; v_call: TRBV29-1; clone_size: .; j_call: TRBJ2-7
cdr3_nt: TGTGCCAGTAGTCTCGAGGGGTTGAACACTGAAGCTTTCTTT; cdr3_aa: CASSLEGLNTEAFF; d_call: .; v_call: TRBV19; clone_size: .; j_call: TRBJ1-1
cdr3_nt: TGTGCCAGCAGCTTAGCTCCCTGGACAGGCCAGGGGGAGACCCAGTACTTC; cdr3_aa: CASSLAPWTGQGETQYF; d_call: TRBD1; v_call: TRBV7-6; clone_size: .; j_call: TRBJ2-5
cdr3_nt: TGCGCCAGCAGCTCGGACAGCCCGAATGAAAAACTGTTTTTT; cdr3_aa: CASSSDSPNEKLFF; d_call: .; v_call: TRBV5-1; clone_size: .; j_call: TRBJ1-4
cdr3_nt: TGTGCCAGCAGTTCCCCCACGTGGCACGTACCGTATGGCTACACCTTC; cdr3_aa: CASSSPTWHVPYGYTF; d_call: .; v_call: TRBV28; clone_size: .; j_call: TRBJ1-2
cdr3_nt: TGTGCCAGCAGTTTATTCCGGTACAATGAGCAGTTCTTC; cdr3_aa: CASSLFRYNEQFF; d_call: .; v_call: TRBV27; clone_size: few; j_call: TRBJ2-1
cdr3_nt: TGTGCCAGCAGCGTAGCCACTATCTCCACAGATACGCAGTATTTT; cdr3_aa: CASSVATISTDTQYF; d_call: .; v_call: TRBV9; clone_size: .; j_call: TRBJ2-3
cdr3_nt: TGTGCCAGTAGTACGGATAGCAATCAGCCCCAGCATTTT; cdr3_aa: CASSTDSNQPQHF; d_call: .; v_call: TRBV19; clone_size: few; j_call: TRBJ1-5
cdr3_nt: TGTGCCAGTAGTAATCAAGGGTATAATGAAAAACTGTTTTTT; cdr3_aa: CASSNQGYNEKLFF; d_call: .; v_call: TRBV19; clone_size: .; j_call: TRBJ1-4
cdr3_nt: TGTGCCTGGAGGCAGGACTACTATCAGCCCCAGCATTTT; cdr3_aa: CAWRQDYYQPQHF; d_call: .; v_call: TRBV30; clone_size: .; j_call: TRBJ1-5
cdr3_nt: TGTGCCAGCATTACGACCCGAACCGGGGAGCTGTTTTTT; cdr3_aa: CASITTRTGELFF; d_call: .; v_call: TRBV2; clone_size: once; j_call: TRBJ2-2
cdr3_nt: TGTGCCAGTAGTAAGAGTGAGGGGGACATAGATACGCAGTATTTT; cdr3_aa: CASSKSEGDIDTQYF; d_call: .; v_call: TRBV19; clone_size: .; j_call: TRBJ2-3
cdr3_nt: TGTGCCTGGAGTGTATATGCAGGGAGACTGTTTTTT; cdr3_aa: CAWSVYAGRLFF; d_call: .; v_call: TRBV30; clone_size: .; j_call: TRBJ1-4
cdr3_nt: TGTGCCAGCAGTTCGGGACAGATAATAACAGATACGCAGTATTTT; cdr3_aa: CASSSGQIITDTQYF; d_call: TRBD1; v_call: TRBV2; clone_size: .; j_call: TRBJ2-3
cdr3_nt: TGTGCCAGCATCTTAGGACCCGCCGAAAAACTGTTTTTT; cdr3_aa: CASILGPAEKLFF; d_call: .; v_call: TRBV2; clone_size: .; j_call: TRBJ1-4
cdr3_nt: TGTGCCAGCTCATCCGACAGGGGAGGGACGTCCCAGCATTTT; cdr3_aa: CASSSDRGGTSQHF; d_call: TRBD1; v_call: TRBV18; clone_size: .; j_call: TRBJ1-5
cdr3_nt: TGCGCCAGCCTACCAGGCGGTCCGTATTCCTACGGGGAGCTGTTTTTT; cdr3_aa: CASLPGGPYSYGELFF; d_call: .; v_call: TRBV5-1; clone_size: once; j_call: TRBJ2-2
cdr3_nt: TGTGCCAGCAGCTTAGCAGCCAGGAGGAGCTCTGGAAACACCATATATTTT; cdr3_aa: CASSLAARRSSGNTIYF; d_call: .; v_call: TRBV7-8; clone_size: .; j_call: TRBJ1-3
cdr3_nt: TGTGCCAGCAGTTACGGAGGGACACGAAACACTGAAGCTTTCTTT; cdr3_aa: CASSYGGTRNTEAFF; d_call: .; v_call: TRBV6-6; clone_size: .; j_call: TRBJ1-1
cdr3_nt: TGTGCCAGCAGTGAAAACAGGGCCAATTCACCCCTCCACTTT; cdr3_aa: CASSENRANSPLHF; d_call: .; v_call: TRBV2; clone_size: .; j_call: TRBJ1-6
cdr3_nt: TGTGCCTCCGGGGGGGGCAGGGATGACGGAAATTATGGCTACACCTTC; cdr3_aa: CASGGGRDDGNYGYTF; d_call: .; v_call: TRBV28; clone_size: few; j_call: TRBJ1-2
cdr3_nt: TGTGCCAGCAGTTTGGCCCACGTCACAGGCTTTTCATTC; cdr3_aa: CASSLAHVTGFSF; d_call: .; v_call: TRBV28; clone_size: .; j_call: TRBJ2-7
cdr3_nt: TGTGCCAGCAGCGCAGGGGCTAACTATGGCTACACCTTC; cdr3_aa: CASSAGANYGYTF; d_call: .; v_call: TRBV28; clone_size: .; j_call: TRBJ1-2
cdr3_nt: TGTGCCAGCAGTATCTTTCCTACAGACAGGGTCTCCTACAATGAGCAGTTCTTC; cdr3_aa: CASSIFPTDRVSYNEQFF; d_call: TRBD1; v_call: TRBV28; clone_size: .; j_call: TRBJ2-1
cdr3_nt: TGTGCCAGCAGTGTTTACTGGGGAGATACGCAGTATTTT; cdr3_aa: CASSVYWGDTQYF; d_call: .; v_call: TRBV11-2; clone_size: .; j_call: TRBJ2-3
cdr3_nt: TGCGCCAGCAGCCCTCGGGACATCCCCTATTCACCCCTCCACTTT; cdr3_aa: CASSPRDIPYSPLHF; d_call: .; v_call: TRBV5-1; clone_size: .; j_call: TRBJ1-6
cdr3_nt: TGTGCCAGCAGCTTAGTTAGCCTCCTCTACGTCCCGAACACCGGGGAGCTGTTTTTT; cdr3_aa: CASSLVSLLYVPNTGELFF; d_call: .; v_call: TRBV11-3; clone_size: .; j_call: TRBJ2-2
cdr3_nt: TGTGCCAGCAATGGAAACGGCTTTGGCACAGATACGCAGTATTTT; cdr3_aa: CASNGNGFGTDTQYF; d_call: .; v_call: TRBV5-4; clone_size: .; j_call: TRBJ2-3
cdr3_nt: TGTGCCAGCAGTGTAACAGGGGAATCCAATGAGCAGTTCTTC; cdr3_aa: CASSVTGESNEQFF; d_call: TRBD1; v_call: TRBV6-5; clone_size: .; j_call: TRBJ2-1
cdr3_nt: TGTGCCAGTAGTATTGACCCGTATAAAAATTCACCCCTCCACTTT; cdr3_aa: CASSIDPYKNSPLHF; d_call: .; v_call: TRBV19; clone_size: .; j_call: TRBJ1-6
cdr3_nt: TGTGCCAGCAGCAAGGACAGGACCTGGGGAAACACCATATATTTT; cdr3_aa: CASSKDRTWGNTIYF; d_call: TRBD1; v_call: TRBV7-2; clone_size: .; j_call: TRBJ1-3
cdr3_nt: TGTGCCAGCAGTTTAAGCAGTGCCTCCTACGAGCAGTACTTC; cdr3_aa: CASSLSSASYEQYF; d_call: .; v_call: TRBV27; clone_size: .; j_call: TRBJ2-7
cdr3_nt: TGTGCCAGCAGCCCAACAGGGAACTCCTACGAGCAGTACTTC; cdr3_aa: CASSPTGNSYEQYF; d_call: .; v_call: TRBV6-4; clone_size: .; j_call: TRBJ2-7
cdr3_nt: TGTGCCAGCAGCATAAGACAGGGCTCAGGTGACTATGGCTACACCTTC; cdr3_aa: CASSIRQGSGDYGYTF; d_call: .; v_call: TRBV21-1; clone_size: .; j_call: TRBJ1-2